The next 27 T cell receptor beta chains were all read from a single sample in a study of blood T cell repertoires in COVID-19. The table came from immunoSEQ multiplex PCR; TCRdb's copy has only in-frame clones and leaves some out. The sample has about 95,000 clones; around 85% are singletons. Source material: peripheral blood. Receptors originate from a man aged 80 or over with active or convalescent COVID-19.

The V gene is TRBV6-4, the J gene TRBJ1-2; 10 positions agree with TRBD1. V lost 4 bases to trimming and J lost 14 bases; unmatched junction nucleotides: 10. This CDR3 has 13 residues. Germline lookup yields CDR1 MRHNA and CDR2 SNTAGT. CDR3 protein: CASSGLTGGKYTF. DNA for the CDR3: TGTGCCAGCAGTGGCCTGACAGGGGGCAAGTATACCTTC.

The gene calls are TRBV4-2 and TRBJ1-4; the match to TRBD1 covers 9 bases. The CDR3 sequence is 17 residues long. Trimming removed 2 bases from V and 7 bases from J; junction bases left unmatched: 11. CDR1 is LGHNA and CDR2 is YNFKEQ in the germline V gene. The CDR3 spells CASSQPTPGQGSEKLFF. CDR3 DNA: TGTGCCAGCAGCCAACCGACACCGGGACAGGGTTCTGAAAAACTGTTTTTT.

J is TRBJ2-2 and V is TRBV19, with D possibly TRBD2 on 6 matching bases. This CDR3 contains 14 residues. Germline V gene data show CDR1 as LNHDA and CDR2 as SQIVND (reference sequence). Trimming removed 4 bases at V and 5 bases at J, with 11 bases between. The CDR3 DNA reads TGTGCCAGTAGTAACGGGGGAGGAACCGGGGAGCTGTTTTTT. This translates into CASSNGGGTGELFF.

This CDR3 reads CASSPGGSGELFF. The DNA for the CDR3 is TGTGCCAGCAGCCCCGGCGGGTCCGGGGAGCTGTTTTTT. This chain links TRBV5-4 with TRBJ2-2; D may be TRBD2 (5 bases). This CDR3 is built from 13 residues. The germline V and J ends were trimmed by 4 bases and 6 bases, with 10 bases remaining between them. Looked up from germline, CDR1 is SGHNT and CDR2 is YYREEE (reference sequence).

This clone appeared once. CDR3 DNA sequence: TGCAGCGTGCGGGAAGGGACGGAGCCCCAGCATTTT. It is translated as CSVREGTEPQHF. V gene TRBV29-1 combines with J gene TRBJ1-5, with D perhaps matching TRBD1 (5 bases). V was shortened by 6 bases and J by 8 bases, with 14 bases between the two germline ends. The CDR3 runs 12 residues. In germline, CDR1 is SQVTM, CDR2 ANQGSEA.

This rearrangement joins TRBV6-1 to TRBJ2-5; 7 bases line up with TRBD1. The CDR3 contains 15 residues. The germline V gene has CDR1 MNHNS and CDR2 SASEGT. Losses at the gene ends were 3 bases for V and 4 bases for J; bases not matched to a gene: 8. The CDR3 spells CASSEGSTGIETQYF. For the CDR3, the DNA is TGTGCCAGCAGTGAGGGGTCGACAGGGATAGAGACCCAGTACTTC.

This clone was seen only once. This chain links TRBV12-3 or TRBV12-4 with TRBJ1-2; tentative D call: TRBD1 (5 bases). V was trimmed by 7 bases and J by 7 bases, leaving 16 bases between them. The CDR3 is 13 residues long. The CDR3 DNA reads TGTGCCAGCAATTTCCGGGGGGGGAGTGGCTACACCTTC. Its protein is CASNFRGGSGYTF.

This chain links TRBV27 with TRBJ2-7; 8 nucleotides line up with TRBD1. Trimming at V came to 2 bases and at J to 3 bases, leaving 3 bases not matched to a gene. Germline CDR1 is MNHEY and CDR2 is SMNVEV (reference sequence). The CDR3 has 14 amino acids. CDR3 nucleotides: TGTGCCAGCAGTTTAGGACAGGGCGACTACGAGCAGTACTTC. Translation gives CASSLGQGDYEQYF.

This chain joins TRBV10-3 and TRBJ1-4; TRBD1 might be the D (6 bases). In germline, CDR1 is ENHRY, CDR2 SYGVKD. The CDR3 is made up of 14 amino acids. V was pared by 2 bases and J by 8 bases, with 12 bases between. CDR3 bases: TGTGCCATCAGTGAGGGCAGGGGTGAAGAAAAACTGTTTTTT. Translating it yields CAISEGRGEEKLFF.

The gene calls are TRBV19 and TRBJ1-2, with D uncertain. This CDR3 region has 13 residues. Germline assignment: CDR1 LNHDA and CDR2 SQIVND (reference sequence). V shed 7 bases and J shed 0 bases, with 9 bases lying between them. DNA of the CDR3: TGTGCCAGTAAGACAAACACTAACTATGGCTACACCTTC. This gives the protein CASKTNTNYGYTF.

The chain uses TRBV18 and TRBJ1-1, with 12 bases matching TRBD1. In germline, CDR1 is KGHSH, CDR2 LQKENI. This CDR3 has 17 residues. V lost 3 bases, J lost 3 bases, and 8 bases stayed unmatched. The chain's CDR3 is CASSPVRDRGRDTEAFF. The CDR3, as DNA: TGTGCCAGCTCACCCGTACGGGACAGGGGGCGGGACACTGAAGCTTTCTTT. Full variable domain (rest looked up from reference TRBV18 and TRBJ1-1): NAGVMQNPRHLVRRRGQEARLRCSPMKGHSHVYWYRQLPEEGLKFMVYLQKENIIDESGMPKERFSAEFPKEGPSILRIQQVVRGDSAAYFCASSPVRDRGRDTEAFFGQGTRLTVV.

The gene calls are TRBV19 and TRBJ2-6, with 12 bases matching TRBD1. CDR3 length: 18 residues. Germline CDR1 reads LNHDA; CDR2 reads SQIVND (reference sequence). V was clipped by 5 bases and J by 2 bases; unmatched bases: 7. CDR3 protein: CASSPSGTGGTGANVLTF. DNA for the CDR3: TGTGCCAGTAGTCCATCCGGGACAGGGGGCACTGGGGCCAACGTCCTGACTTTC.

The chain joins TRBV5-4 to TRBJ2-5; D possibly corresponds to TRBD1 (6 bases). V was clipped by 4 bases and J by 2 bases, with 12 bases between them. This CDR3 region has 14 residues. CDR1 is SGHNT and CDR2 is YYREEE in the germline V gene (reference sequence). The DNA of the CDR3 is TGTGCCAGCAGCATCTGGACAGTTCAAGAGACCCAGTACTTC. It is translated as CASSIWTVQETQYF. The variable domain in full, completed from reference TRBV5-4 and TRBJ2-5, reads ETGVTQSPTHLIKTRGQQVTLRCSSQSGHNTVSWYQQALGQGPQFIFQYYREEENGRGNFPPRFSGLQFPNYSSELNVNALELDDSALYLCASSIWTVQETQYFGPGTRLLVL.

The chain couples TRBV11-2 to TRBJ2-1, with 7 positions matching TRBD1. The CDR3 covers 15 residues. V lost 2 bases, J lost 5 bases, and 6 bases stayed unmatched. CDR1 is SGHAT, CDR2 FQNNGV, per germline. In nucleotides, the CDR3 is TGTGCCAGCAGCTTAAACAGGGGCCTGCACAATGAGCAGTTCTTC. Translated: CASSLNRGLHNEQFF.

The V and J genes are TRBV4-1 and TRBJ1-6; tentative D call: TRBD1 (6 bases). Germline lookup yields CDR1 MGHRA and CDR2 YSYEKL. There are 17 residues in the CDR3. V lost 0 bases to trimming and J lost 10 bases, with 19 bases between them. CDR3 protein: CASSQEPNRVQSSPLHF. The CDR3 DNA follows: TGCGCCAGCAGCCAAGAACCTAACAGGGTCCAGAGCTCACCCCTCCACTTT.

This clone has a handful of counts. V gene TRBV19 combines with J gene TRBJ2-3; 8 positions agree with TRBD1. V was clipped by 5 bases and J by 12 bases; unmatched bases: 4. CDR1 is LNHDA, CDR2 SQIVND, per germline (reference sequence). CDR3 length: 11 amino acids. CDR3 DNA: TGTGCCAGTAGTCGGGACAGGACTCAGTATTTT. Encoded protein: CASSRDRTQYF.

The V gene is TRBV6-2 or TRBV6-3, the J gene TRBJ1-2, with D hard to call. Germline values: CDR1 MNHEY, CDR2 SVGEGT. The CDR3 runs to 16 residues. V shed 2 bases and J shed 0 bases, with 13 bases lying between them. The CDR3 loop is CASSYGERVSNYGYTF. CDR3 DNA: TGTGCCAGCAGTTACGGAGAAAGAGTTTCTAACTATGGCTACACCTTC.

J is TRBJ2-6 and V is TRBV12-3 or TRBV12-4; unclear D gene. This CDR3 is built from 13 residues. Trimming cost V 6 bases and J 4 bases, with 7 bases left between them. DNA for the CDR3: TGTGCCAGCAGCATTGCGGGGGCCAACGTCCTGACTTTC. Translation: CASSIAGANVLTF.

This chain connects TRBV3-1 (or the pseudogene TRBV3-2) to TRBJ2-6; possibly TRBD1 for D (6 bases). V lost 1 base to trimming and J lost 2 bases, with 9 bases between them. The CDR3 has 16 amino acids. From germline, CDR1 is LGHDT and CDR2 YNNKEL (reference sequence). CDR3 DNA: TGTGCCAGCAGCCAAGGTGCAGGGGCTGGGGCCAACGTCCTGACTTTC. This codes for CASSQGAGAGANVLTF.

This clone turned up a few times. This sequence joins TRBV6-4 and TRBJ2-6; maybe TRBD1 (6 bases). Germline V gene data show CDR1 as MRHNA and CDR2 as SNTAGT. This CDR3 has 16 amino acids. V was clipped by 8 bases and J by 1 base, with 15 bases between them. CDR3 DNA sequence: TGTGCCAGCTCTCAGGACAGTGGGTCTGGGGCCAACGTCCTGACTTTC. Its protein is CASSQDSGSGANVLTF.

V usage is TRBV5-6 and J usage is TRBJ1-1; 9 nucleotides agree with TRBD1. Trimming at V came to 4 bases and at J to 0 bases, leaving 1 base not matched to a gene. This CDR3 has 14 residues. Germline CDR1 SGHDT, CDR2 YYEEEE. CDR3 DNA: TGTGCCAGCAGCCGGACAGGGGTGAACACTGAAGCTTTCTTT. It is translated as CASSRTGVNTEAFF.

V usage is TRBV3-1 (or the pseudogene TRBV3-2) and J usage is TRBJ2-7, with 10 positions matching TRBD1. The germline V gene has CDR1 LGHDT and CDR2 YNNKEL (reference sequence). J was trimmed by 1 base and V by 4 bases; bases with no gene match: 1. The CDR3 is 14 amino acids. The CDR3 here is CASSRDRGSYEQYF. CDR3 bases: TGTGCCAGCAGCCGGGACAGGGGTTCCTACGAGCAGTACTTC.

In DNA, the CDR3 is TGTGCCAGCAGCCCTCACCTGGTGGAGGGTGGTACTGAAGCTTTCTTT. Encoded protein: CASSPHLVEGGTEAFF. This sequence joins TRBV3-1 (or the pseudogene TRBV3-2) and TRBJ1-1; D not resolved. The ends were cut back, 4 bases at V and 5 bases at J, with 20 bases in the middle. This CDR3 has 16 amino acids. CDR1 LGHDT and CDR2 YNNKEL come from the germline V gene (reference sequence).

V is TRBV6-6 and J is TRBJ1-3, with TRBD1 as a possible D gene (5 bases). CDR1 is MNHNY, CDR2 SVGAGI, per germline (reference sequence). The CDR3 consists of 16 residues. CDR3: CASRPGPGLRGNTIYF. The CDR3 bases are TGTGCTTCACGACCGGGGCCAGGACTAAGAGGAAACACCATATATTTT.

The genes are TRBV21-1 and TRBJ1-2; TRBD1 is the table's D call and was not checked against the DNA. TRBV21-1 represents a pseudogene. The length of the CDR3 is 12 residues. The DNA for the CDR3 is TGTGCCACCGAGGGACAGGTCTATGGCTACACCTTC. Protein sequence: CATEGQVYGYTF.

This chain connects TRBV6-5 to TRBJ1-2; D gene unclear. This CDR3 has 14 residues. V lost 0 bases and J lost 2, with 7 bases in between. CDR1 MNHEY and CDR2 SVGAGI come from the germline V gene. CDR3 sequence: CASSYSFRNYGYTF. The CDR3, as DNA: TGTGCCAGCAGTTACTCTTTCCGGAACTATGGCTACACCTTC.

The V gene is TRBV3-1 (or the pseudogene TRBV3-2), the J gene TRBJ1-4, with 11 nucleotides matching TRBD1. The CDR3 totals 17 residues. CDR1 is LGHDT and CDR2 is YNNKEL in the germline V gene (reference sequence). V shed 3 bases and J 1 base; nucleotides not matched to a gene: 4. CDR3 coding DNA: TGTGCCAGCAGCCAGCCGGGACAGGGGGGAACTAATGAAAAACTGTTTTTT. Amino acid sequence: CASSQPGQGGTNEKLFF.